Listed below are T cell receptor beta chains from one sample, sequenced in a study of blood T cells in healthy people across ages. TCRdb recomputed calls from the 5' RACE reads with MiXCR, one row per CDR3 protein. The sample contains 500,000 to 650,000 distinct CDR3 sequences, approximately 26% of which appear only once. These data were also filed under a second study, of T cells of mothers and their children.

The specimen was blood. These receptors were collected from a boy between 2 and 10 years old in good health. CDR3s include the opening cysteine and the closing phenylalanine or tryptophan. A D gene is named only where the DNA matches it firmly. Size is omitted from some rows. Given values are once, few, many or a class for expanded clones.

clone_size	d_call	j_call	v_call	cdr3_nt	cdr3_aa
-	-	TRBJ1-2	TRBV20-1	TGCAGCTACCGGGAAGGCAACTATGGCTACACCTTC	CSYREGNYGYTF
-	-	TRBJ1-2	TRBV29-1	TGCAGCGTTGAGGCAAACTATGGCTACACCTTC	CSVEANYGYTF
-	-	TRBJ2-5	TRBV9	TGTGCCAGCAGCGTAGGGGCAGGGGACTTC	CASSVGAGDF
few	-	TRBJ1-2	TRBV14	TGTGCCAGCAGCCTTACCAGGAAGGGTGGCTACACCTTC	CASSLTRKGGYTF
-	-	TRBJ1-1	TRBV10-2	TGCGCCAGCAGTGAATCTACAGGGCCGTTGAACACTGAAGCTTTCTTT	CASSESTGPLNTEAFF
few	-	TRBJ2-3	TRBV12-3/TRBV12-4	TGTGCCAGCAGTTTTGTAGGGGATACGCAGTATTTT	CASSFVGDTQYF
few	-	TRBJ2-3	TRBV7-9	TGTGCCAGCAGCCCGTCGGGCGGCCAAATGGGGGATACGCAGTATTTT	CASSPSGGQMGDTQYF
few	-	TRBJ2-5	TRBV25-1	TGTGCCAGCAGTGACTACCCGGAGACCCAGTACTTC	CASSDYPETQYF
-	TRBD1	TRBJ2-1	TRBV3-1	TGTGCCAGCAGCCAAGAGACAGGGTGGAATGAGCAGTTCTTC	CASSQETGWNEQFF
-	-	TRBJ2-1	TRBV29-1	TGCGGCGTTGAAGATCTGGGGCTGCTCTACAATGAGCAGTTCTTC	CGVEDLGLLYNEQFF
few	TRBD1	TRBJ1-2	TRBV24-1	TGTGCCACCCAGGGGGCGGATGGCTACACCTTC	CATQGADGYTF
-	TRBD1	TRBJ1-5	TRBV27	TGTGCCAGCAGTTTAATTGGACAGGGGTTATTCCAGCCCCAGCATTTT	CASSLIGQGLFQPQHF
-	-	TRBJ2-5	TRBV29-1	TGCAGCGGGGGACGGGGTGAGACCCAGTACTTC	CSGGRGETQYF
few	TRBD2	TRBJ2-1	TRBV7-6	TGTGCCAGCAGTCGGGGACTAGCGGGAGAACCCCTCTACAATGAGCAGTTCTTC	CASSRGLAGEPLYNEQFF
few	TRBD2	TRBJ2-5	TRBV20-1	TGCAGTGCTAGAGCCTTGCGGAAGCCGACTAGCGGGGGGCCCTCAGAGACCCAGTACTTC	CSARALRKPTSGGPSETQYF
-	-	TRBJ1-1	TRBV12-3/TRBV12-4	TGTGCCAGCACCCCGGGCAGGGGAGGGACTGAAGCTTTCTTT	CASTPGRGGTEAFF
-	-	TRBJ1-2	TRBV29-1	TGCAGCGTTCGCACCGATTCGGGCCGAGGCTACACCTTC	CSVRTDSGRGYTF
-	TRBD2	TRBJ2-3	TRBV3-1	TGTGCCAGCAGCCAAGAACGGACTAGCGGGAGCACAGATACGCAGTATTTT	CASSQERTSGSTDTQYF
-	-	TRBJ1-4	TRBV19	TGTGCCAGTAATTCCGGTGGGGGAGTAAGGACTAATGAAAAACTGTTTTTT	CASNSGGGVRTNEKLFF
-	TRBD2	TRBJ2-1	TRBV30	TGTGCCTGGAGTGTACCAGCGGGGGCTTACAATGAGCAGTTCTTC	CAWSVPAGAYNEQFF
-	-	TRBJ2-5	TRBV2	TGTGCCAGCAGTGAAGGTGCTAGCCCCACCACGGAGACCCAGTACTTC	CASSEGASPTTETQYF
few	-	TRBJ1-5	TRBV12-5	TGTGCTAGTGGTTTGGGCATACAGCCCCAGCATTTT	CASGLGIQPQHF
few	-	TRBJ2-2	TRBV29-1	TGCAGCGTTGGGTCAGGGGGGACCGGGGAGCTGTTTTTT	CSVGSGGTGELFF
few	-	TRBJ1-2	TRBV25-1	TGTGCCAGCGCCGACAGTACTAACTATGGCTACACCTTC	CASADSTNYGYTF